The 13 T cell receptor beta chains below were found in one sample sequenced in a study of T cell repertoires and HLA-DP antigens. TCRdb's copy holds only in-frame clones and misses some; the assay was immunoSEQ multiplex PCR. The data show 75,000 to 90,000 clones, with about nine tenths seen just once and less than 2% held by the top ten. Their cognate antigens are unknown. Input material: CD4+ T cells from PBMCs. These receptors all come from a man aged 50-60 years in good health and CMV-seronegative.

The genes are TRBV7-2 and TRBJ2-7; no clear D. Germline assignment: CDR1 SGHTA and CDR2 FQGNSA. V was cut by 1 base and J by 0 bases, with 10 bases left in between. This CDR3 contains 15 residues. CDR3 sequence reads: CASSLEWSSSYEQYF. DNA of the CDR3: TGTGCCAGCAGCTTAGAGTGGAGCTCCTCCTACGAGCAGTACTTC.

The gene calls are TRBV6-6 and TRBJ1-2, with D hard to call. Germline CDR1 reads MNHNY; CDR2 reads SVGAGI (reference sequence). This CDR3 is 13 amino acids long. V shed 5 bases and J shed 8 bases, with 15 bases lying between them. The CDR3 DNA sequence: TGTGCCAGCAGTGTCCCGGGCACAGAGGGCTACACCTTC. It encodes CASSVPGTEGYTF.

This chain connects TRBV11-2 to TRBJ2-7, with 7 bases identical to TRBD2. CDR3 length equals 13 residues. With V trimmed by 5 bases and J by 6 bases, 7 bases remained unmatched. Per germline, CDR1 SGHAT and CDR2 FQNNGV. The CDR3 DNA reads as TGTGCCAGCAGCGCCGGACTAGTTCTCGAGCAGTACTTC. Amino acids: CASSAGLVLEQYF.

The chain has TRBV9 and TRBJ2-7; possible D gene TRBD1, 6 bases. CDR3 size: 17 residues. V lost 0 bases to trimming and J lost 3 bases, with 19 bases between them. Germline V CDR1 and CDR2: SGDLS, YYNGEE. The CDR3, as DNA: TGTGCCAGCAGCGTAGCCCCGATTACAGGGATCGGCTACGAGCAGTACTTC. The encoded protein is CASSVAPITGIGYEQYF.

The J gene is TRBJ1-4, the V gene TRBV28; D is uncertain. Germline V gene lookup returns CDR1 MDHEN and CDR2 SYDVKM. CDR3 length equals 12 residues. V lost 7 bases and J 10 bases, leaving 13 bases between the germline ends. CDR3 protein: CASTIIGRKLFF. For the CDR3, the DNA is TGTGCCAGCACCATAATCGGGAGAAAACTGTTTTTT.

This chain's CDR3 is CASSLGTMQFF. The CDR3 nucleotides are TGTGCCAGCAGCTTAGGGACTATGCAGTTCTTC. The genes are TRBV7-2 and TRBJ2-1; D possibly corresponds to TRBD2 (6 bases). Germline loops: CDR1 SGHTA, CDR2 FQGNSA. Deletions cut 1 base from V and 12 bases from J, with 7 bases between. This CDR3 is built from 11 residues.

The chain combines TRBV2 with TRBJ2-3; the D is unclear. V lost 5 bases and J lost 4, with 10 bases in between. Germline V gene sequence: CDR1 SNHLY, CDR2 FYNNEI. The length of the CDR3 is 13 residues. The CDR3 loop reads CASSRIPADTQYF. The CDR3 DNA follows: TGTGCCAGCAGTAGAATTCCTGCAGATACGCAGTATTTT.

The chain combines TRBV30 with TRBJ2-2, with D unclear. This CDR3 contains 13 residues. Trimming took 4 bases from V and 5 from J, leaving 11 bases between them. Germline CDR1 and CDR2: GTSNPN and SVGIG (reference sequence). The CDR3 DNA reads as TGTGCCTGGACAGGTGCAGGAACCGGGGAGCTGTTTTTT. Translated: CAWTGAGTGELFF.

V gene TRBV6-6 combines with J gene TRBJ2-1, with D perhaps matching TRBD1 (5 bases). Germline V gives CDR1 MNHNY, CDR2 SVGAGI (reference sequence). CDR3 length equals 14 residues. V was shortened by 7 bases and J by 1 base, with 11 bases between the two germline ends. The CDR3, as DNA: TGTGCCAGCACAGGGTCCCTTTCCTACAATGAGCAGTTCTTC. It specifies CASTGSLSYNEQFF.

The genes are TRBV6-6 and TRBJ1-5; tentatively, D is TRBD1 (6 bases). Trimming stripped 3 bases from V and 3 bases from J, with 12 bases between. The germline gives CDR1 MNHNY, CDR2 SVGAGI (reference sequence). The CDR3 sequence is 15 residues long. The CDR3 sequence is CASSYVQGNNQPQHF. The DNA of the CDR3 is TGTGCCAGCAGTTATGTACAGGGAAACAATCAGCCCCAGCATTTT.

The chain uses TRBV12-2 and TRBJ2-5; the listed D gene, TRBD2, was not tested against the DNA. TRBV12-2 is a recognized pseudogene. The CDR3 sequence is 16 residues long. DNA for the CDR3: TGTGCAAGTCGCCTTAGCCTCCCTAGCGGAAAAGAGACCCAGTACTTC. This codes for CASRLSLPSGKETQYF.

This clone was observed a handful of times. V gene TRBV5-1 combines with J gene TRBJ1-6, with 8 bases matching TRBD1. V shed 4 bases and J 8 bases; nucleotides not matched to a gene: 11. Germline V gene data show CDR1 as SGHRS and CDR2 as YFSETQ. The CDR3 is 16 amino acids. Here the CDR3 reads CASSRQGAVGDSPLHF. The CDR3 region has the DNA TGCGCCAGCAGCCGCCAGGGGGCGGTCGGGGATTCACCCCTCCACTTT. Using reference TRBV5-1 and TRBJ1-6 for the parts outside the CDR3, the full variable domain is KAGVTQTPRYLIKTRGQQVTLSCSPISGHRSVSWYQQTPGQGLQFLFEYFSETQRNKGNFPGRFSGRQFSNSRSEMNVSTLELGDSALYLCASSRQGAVGDSPLHFGNGTRLTVT.

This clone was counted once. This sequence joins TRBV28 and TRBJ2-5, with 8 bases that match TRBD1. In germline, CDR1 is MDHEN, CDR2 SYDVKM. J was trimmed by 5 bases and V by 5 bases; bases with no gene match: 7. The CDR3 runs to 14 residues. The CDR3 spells CASSMDRAFETQYF. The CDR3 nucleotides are TGTGCCAGCAGTATGGACAGGGCCTTCGAGACCCAGTACTTC.